The sequence of this T cell receptor beta chain was determined in a study of blood T cells in healthy people across ages. Whole-study results and caveats: Naive T cell percentage showed a strong correlation with TCR beta diversity.

The authors ran a second PCR of about 7 to 12 cycles using a sample-barcoded 5' primer and a J-beta primer mix. A single record per CDR3 protein comes from TCRdb applying MiXCR to the 5' RACE reads. The sample gives approximately 780,000 distinct CDR3 sequences, roughly 25% of which show up once; 2.5% to 3.5% is in the top ten. As to this clonotype: What it recognizes is unknown.

This same sample was also part of a study on T cells of mothers and their children.

Sequences were obtained from blood. This clonotype originated in a boy younger than 18 in good health.

For the CDR3, the DNA is TGTGCCTGGAGTGTAGGGGGCAGCGGGACTGAAGCTTTCTTT. Protein product: CAWSVGGSGTEAFF. The V and J genes are TRBV30 and TRBJ1-1; 7 bases are a match to TRBD1. The ends lost 0 bases at V and 5 bases at J; junction bases unmatched: 6. Germline V gene data show CDR1 as GTSNPN and CDR2 as SVGIG (reference sequence). This CDR3 spans 14 amino acids.